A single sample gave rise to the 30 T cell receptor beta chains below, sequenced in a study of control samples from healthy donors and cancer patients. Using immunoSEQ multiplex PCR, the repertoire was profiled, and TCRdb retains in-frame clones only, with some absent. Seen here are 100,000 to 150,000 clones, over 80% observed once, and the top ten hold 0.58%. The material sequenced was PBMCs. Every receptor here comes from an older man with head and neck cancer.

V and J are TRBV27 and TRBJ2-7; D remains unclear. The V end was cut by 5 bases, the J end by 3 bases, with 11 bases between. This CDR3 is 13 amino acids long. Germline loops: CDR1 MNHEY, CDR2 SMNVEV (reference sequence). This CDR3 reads CASSDKLGYEQYF. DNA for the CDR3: TGTGCCAGCAGTGACAAGCTGGGCTACGAGCAGTACTTC.

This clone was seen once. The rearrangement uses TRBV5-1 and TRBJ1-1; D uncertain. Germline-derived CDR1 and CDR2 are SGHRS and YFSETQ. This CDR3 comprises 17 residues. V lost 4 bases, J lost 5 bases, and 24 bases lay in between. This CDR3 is CASSPEAVYGPQTEAFF. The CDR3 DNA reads TGCGCCAGCAGCCCTGAGGCAGTGTATGGGCCACAAACTGAAGCTTTCTTT.

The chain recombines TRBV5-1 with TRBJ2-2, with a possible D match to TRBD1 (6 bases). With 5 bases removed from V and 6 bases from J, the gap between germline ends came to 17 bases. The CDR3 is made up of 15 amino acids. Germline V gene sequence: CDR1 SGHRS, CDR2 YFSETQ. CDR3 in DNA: TGCGCCAGCAGAACCGACAGGAGTGTTTCCGGGGAGCTGTTTTTT. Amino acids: CASRTDRSVSGELFF.

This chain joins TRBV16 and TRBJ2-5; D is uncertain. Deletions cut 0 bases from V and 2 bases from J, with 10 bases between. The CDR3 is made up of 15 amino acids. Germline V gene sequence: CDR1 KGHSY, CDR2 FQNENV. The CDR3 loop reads CASSQSRQPQETQYF. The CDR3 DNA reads TGTGCCAGCAGCCAATCGCGGCAGCCTCAAGAGACCCAGTACTTC.

The DNA for the CDR3 is TGTGCCAGCAGCCCGTTGGGGGAACCCCAGCATTTT. Translation: CASSPLGEPQHF. The gene calls are TRBV7-2 and TRBJ1-5, with D perhaps TRBD1 (5 bases). Trimming stripped 5 bases from V and 10 bases from J, with 12 bases between. CDR3 length: 12 residues. CDR1 is SGHTA and CDR2 is FQGNSA in the germline V gene.

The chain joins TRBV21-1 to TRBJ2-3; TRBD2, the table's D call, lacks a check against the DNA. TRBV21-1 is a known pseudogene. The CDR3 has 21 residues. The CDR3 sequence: CASSNLPGLAGGPNSTDTQYF. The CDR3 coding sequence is TGTGCCAGCAGCAACCTCCCGGGACTAGCGGGAGGCCCCAATAGCACAGATACGCAGTATTTT.

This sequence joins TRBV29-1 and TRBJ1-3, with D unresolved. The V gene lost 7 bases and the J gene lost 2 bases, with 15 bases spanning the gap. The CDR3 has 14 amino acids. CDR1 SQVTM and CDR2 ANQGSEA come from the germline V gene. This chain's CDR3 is CSAARSDPGNTIYF. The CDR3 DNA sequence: TGCAGCGCGGCGAGAAGTGATCCTGGAAACACCATATATTTT.

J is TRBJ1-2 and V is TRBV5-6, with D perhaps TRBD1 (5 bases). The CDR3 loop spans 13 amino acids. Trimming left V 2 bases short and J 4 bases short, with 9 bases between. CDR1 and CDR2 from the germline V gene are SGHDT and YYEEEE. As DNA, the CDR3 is TGTGCCAGCAGCTTAGACAGCAGCTATGGCTACACCTTC. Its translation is CASSLDSSYGYTF.

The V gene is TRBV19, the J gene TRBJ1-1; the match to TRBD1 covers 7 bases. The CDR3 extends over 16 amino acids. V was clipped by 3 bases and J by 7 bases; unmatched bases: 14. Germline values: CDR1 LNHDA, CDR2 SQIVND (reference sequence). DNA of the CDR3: TGTGCCAGTAGTATTGCCCCCGGCAGGGGGAAAAATGAAGCTTTCTTT. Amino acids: CASSIAPGRGKNEAFF.

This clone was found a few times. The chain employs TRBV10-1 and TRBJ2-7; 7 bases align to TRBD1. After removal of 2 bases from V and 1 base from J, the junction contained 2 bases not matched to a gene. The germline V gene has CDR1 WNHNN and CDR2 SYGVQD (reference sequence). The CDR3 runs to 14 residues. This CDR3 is CASSEAGGSYEQYF. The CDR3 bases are TGCGCCAGCAGTGAGGCAGGGGGTTCCTACGAGCAGTACTTC.

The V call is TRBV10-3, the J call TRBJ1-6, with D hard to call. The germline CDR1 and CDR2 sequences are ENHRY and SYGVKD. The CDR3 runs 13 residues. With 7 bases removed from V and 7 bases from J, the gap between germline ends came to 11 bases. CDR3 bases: TGTGCCATCAAGGGCACAGAAAATTCACCCCTCCACTTT. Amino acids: CAIKGTENSPLHF.

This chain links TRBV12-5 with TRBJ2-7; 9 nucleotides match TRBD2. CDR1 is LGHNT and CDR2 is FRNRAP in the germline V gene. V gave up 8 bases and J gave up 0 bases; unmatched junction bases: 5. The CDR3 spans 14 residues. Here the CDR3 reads CASQSGRLSYEQYF. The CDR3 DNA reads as TGTGCTAGTCAAAGCGGGAGGCTCTCCTACGAGCAGTACTTC.

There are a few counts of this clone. The CDR3 region is CASSRFLATEAFF. CDR3 in DNA: TGTGCCAGCAGCAGGTTTTTGGCCACTGAAGCTTTCTTT. The V gene is TRBV6-5, the J gene TRBJ1-1; D not resolved. The germline V gene encodes CDR1 MNHEY and CDR2 SVGAGI. The V end lost 6 bases, the J end lost 4 bases, and 12 bases lay between the germline ends. CDR3 length equals 13 residues.

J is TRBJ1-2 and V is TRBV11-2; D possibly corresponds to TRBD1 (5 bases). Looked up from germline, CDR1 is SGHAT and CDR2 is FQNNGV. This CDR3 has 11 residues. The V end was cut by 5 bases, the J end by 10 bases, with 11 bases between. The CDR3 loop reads CASSPDTHYTF. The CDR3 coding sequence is TGTGCCAGCAGCCCGGACACCCACTACACCTTC.

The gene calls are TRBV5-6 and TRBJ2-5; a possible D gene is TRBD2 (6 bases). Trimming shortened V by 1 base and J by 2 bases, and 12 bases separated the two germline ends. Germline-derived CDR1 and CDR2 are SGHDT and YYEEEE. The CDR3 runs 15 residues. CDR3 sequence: CASSLRRGGQETQYF. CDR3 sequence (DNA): TGTGCCAGCAGCTTGCGGAGGGGCGGGCAAGAGACCCAGTACTTC.

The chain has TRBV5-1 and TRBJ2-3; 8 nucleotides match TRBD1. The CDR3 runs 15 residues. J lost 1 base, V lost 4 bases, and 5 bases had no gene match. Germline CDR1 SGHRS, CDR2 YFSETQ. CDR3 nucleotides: TGCGCCAGCAGCCCCGACAGGGGCGGCACAGATACGCAGTATTTT. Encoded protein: CASSPDRGGTDTQYF.

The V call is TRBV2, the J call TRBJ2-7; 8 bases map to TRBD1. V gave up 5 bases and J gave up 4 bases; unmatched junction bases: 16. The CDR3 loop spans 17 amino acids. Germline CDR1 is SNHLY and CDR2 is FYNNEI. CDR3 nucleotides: TGTGCCAGCAGTACACCGATCCGACAGGGGTCGATTTACGAGCAGTACTTC. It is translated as CASSTPIRQGSIYEQYF.

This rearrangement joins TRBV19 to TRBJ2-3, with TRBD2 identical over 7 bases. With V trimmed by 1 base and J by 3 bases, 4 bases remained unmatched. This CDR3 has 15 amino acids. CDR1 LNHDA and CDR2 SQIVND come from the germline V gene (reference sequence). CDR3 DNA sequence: TGTGCCAGTAGTATAGGGGCGGGAGTAACAGATACGCAGTATTTT. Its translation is CASSIGAGVTDTQYF.

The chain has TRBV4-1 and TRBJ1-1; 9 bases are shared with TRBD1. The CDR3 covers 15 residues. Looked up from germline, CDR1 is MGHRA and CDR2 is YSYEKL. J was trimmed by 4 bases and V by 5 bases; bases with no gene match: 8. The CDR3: CASSIQGAGATEAFF. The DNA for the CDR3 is TGCGCCAGCAGCATACAGGGGGCTGGGGCCACTGAAGCTTTCTTT.

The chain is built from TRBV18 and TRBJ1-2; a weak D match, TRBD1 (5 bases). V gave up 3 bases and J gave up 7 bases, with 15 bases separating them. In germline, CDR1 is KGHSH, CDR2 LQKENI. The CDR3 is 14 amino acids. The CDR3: CASSPPQATGGYTF. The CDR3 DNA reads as TGTGCCAGCTCACCGCCACAGGCCACGGGTGGCTACACCTTC.

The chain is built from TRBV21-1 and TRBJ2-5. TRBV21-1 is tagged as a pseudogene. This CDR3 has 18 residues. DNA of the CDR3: TGTGCCAGCAGCAAAGCGCTTCCGCGCAGACCTGTTAGGGAGACCCAGTACTTC. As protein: CASSKALPRRPVRETQYF.

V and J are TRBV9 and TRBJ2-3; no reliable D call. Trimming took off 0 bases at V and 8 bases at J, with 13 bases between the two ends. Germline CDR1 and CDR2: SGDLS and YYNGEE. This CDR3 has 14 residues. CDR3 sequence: CASSVDLVGGTQYF. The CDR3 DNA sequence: TGTGCCAGCAGCGTAGATCTAGTTGGCGGTACGCAGTATTTT.

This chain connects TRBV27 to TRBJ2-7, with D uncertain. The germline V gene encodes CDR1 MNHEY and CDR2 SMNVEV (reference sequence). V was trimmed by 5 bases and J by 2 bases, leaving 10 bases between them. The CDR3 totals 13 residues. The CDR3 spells CASSLDATYEQYF. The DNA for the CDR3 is TGTGCCAGCAGTCTAGACGCGACCTACGAGCAGTACTTC.

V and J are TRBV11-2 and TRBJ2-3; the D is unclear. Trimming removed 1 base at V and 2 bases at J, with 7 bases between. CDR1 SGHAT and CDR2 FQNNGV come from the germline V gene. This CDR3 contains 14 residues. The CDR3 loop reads CASSLATFTDTQYF. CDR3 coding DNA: TGTGCCAGCAGCTTAGCGACCTTCACAGATACGCAGTATTTT.

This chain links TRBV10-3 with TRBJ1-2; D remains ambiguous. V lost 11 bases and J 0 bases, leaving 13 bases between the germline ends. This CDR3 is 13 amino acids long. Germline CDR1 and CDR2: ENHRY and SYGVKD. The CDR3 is CAGSPLANYGYTF. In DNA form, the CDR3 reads TGTGCCGGGAGTCCCTTAGCTAACTATGGCTACACCTTC.

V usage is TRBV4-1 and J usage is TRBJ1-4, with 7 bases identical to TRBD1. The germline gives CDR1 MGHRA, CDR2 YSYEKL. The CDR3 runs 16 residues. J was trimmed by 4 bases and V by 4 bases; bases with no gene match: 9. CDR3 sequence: CASSRQAQGFNEKLFF. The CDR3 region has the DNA TGCGCCAGCAGCCGACAAGCACAGGGGTTTAATGAAAAACTGTTTTTT.

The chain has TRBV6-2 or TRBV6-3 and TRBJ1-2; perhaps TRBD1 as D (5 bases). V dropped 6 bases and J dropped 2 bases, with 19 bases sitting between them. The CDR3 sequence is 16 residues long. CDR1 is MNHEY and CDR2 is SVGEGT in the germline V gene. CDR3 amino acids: CASSPKGYHTNYGYTF. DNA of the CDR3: TGTGCCAGCAGCCCAAAGGGGTACCACACCAACTATGGCTACACCTTC.

The CDR3 DNA is TGTGCCTGGAGAAGATGGAAGAACACTGAAGCTTTCTTT. This sequence encodes CAWRRWKNTEAFF. The J gene is TRBJ1-1, the V gene TRBV30; D ambiguous. The CDR3 runs 13 residues. Germline CDR1 and CDR2: GTSNPN and SVGIG (reference sequence). The germline V and J ends were trimmed by 3 bases and 1 base, with 9 bases remaining between them.

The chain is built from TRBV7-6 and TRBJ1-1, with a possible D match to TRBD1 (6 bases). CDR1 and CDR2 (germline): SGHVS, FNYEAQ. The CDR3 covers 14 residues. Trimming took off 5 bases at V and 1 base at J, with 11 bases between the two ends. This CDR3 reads CASSRTDWNTEAFF. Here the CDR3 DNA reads TGTGCCAGCAGCCGGACAGACTGGAACACTGAAGCTTTCTTT.

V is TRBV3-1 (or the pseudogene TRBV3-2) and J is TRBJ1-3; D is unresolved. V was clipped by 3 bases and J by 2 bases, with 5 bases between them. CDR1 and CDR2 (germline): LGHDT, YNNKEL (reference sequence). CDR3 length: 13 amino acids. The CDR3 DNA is TGTGCCAGCAGCCAGGGAGCTGGAAACACCATATATTTT. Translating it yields CASSQGAGNTIYF.